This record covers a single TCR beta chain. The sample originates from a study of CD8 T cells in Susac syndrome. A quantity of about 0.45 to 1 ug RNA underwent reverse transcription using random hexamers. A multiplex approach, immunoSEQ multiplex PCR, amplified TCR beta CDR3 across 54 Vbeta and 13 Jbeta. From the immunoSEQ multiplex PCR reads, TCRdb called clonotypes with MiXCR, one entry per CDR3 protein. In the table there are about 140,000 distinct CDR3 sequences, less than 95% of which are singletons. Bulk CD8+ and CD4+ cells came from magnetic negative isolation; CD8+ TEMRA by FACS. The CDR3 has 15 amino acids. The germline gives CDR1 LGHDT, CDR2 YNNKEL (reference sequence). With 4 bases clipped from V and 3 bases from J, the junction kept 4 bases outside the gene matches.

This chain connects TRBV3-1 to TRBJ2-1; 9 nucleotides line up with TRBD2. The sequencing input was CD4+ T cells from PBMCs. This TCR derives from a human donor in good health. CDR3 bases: TGTGCCAGCAGCCCGCCAGCGGGAGGCTACAATGAGCAGTTCTTC. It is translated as CASSPPAGGYNEQFF.